These T cell receptor beta chains were read from a single sample in a study of CD8+CD57+ T cells in acquired aplastic anemia. One entry per CDR3 protein results from TCRdb running MiXCR on the reads. The sample carries approximately 180,000 distinct CDR3 sequences, over 40% recorded once. The sequencing input was sorted CD4+, CD8+, or CD8+CD57+ T cells (not recorded which) from PBMCs. The source is a human donor with aplastic anemia. CDR3s include the opening cysteine and the closing phenylalanine or tryptophan. D genes are given only for firm matches. The size of a clone is reported for some rows only, either as once, few or many, or as a class for expanded clones.

D: -
V: TRBV19
J: TRBJ1-2
size: -
CDR3: CASRSGGYDYGYTF
DNA: TGTGCCAGTAGAAGTGGGGGGTACGACTATGGCTACACCTTC

D: -
V: TRBV2
J: TRBJ1-1
size: -
CDR3: CASSEVNLNTEAFF
DNA: TGTGCCAGCAGTGAAGTAAACCTGAACACTGAAGCTTTCTTT

D: -
V: TRBV2
J: TRBJ1-4
size: many
CDR3: CASRQVGTNEKLFF
DNA: TGTGCCAGCAGGCAAGTTGGAACTAATGAAAAACTGTTTTTT

D: -
V: TRBV27
J: TRBJ2-7
size: many
CDR3: CASSLDRSAEQYF
DNA: TGTGCCAGCAGTTTGGACAGATCCGCCGAGCAGTACTTC

D: -
V: TRBV19
J: TRBJ1-3
size: many
CDR3: CASTIQGFPFGNTIYF
DNA: TGTGCCAGTACCATCCAGGGTTTCCCGTTCGGAAACACCATATATTTT

D: TRBD2
V: TRBV6-1
J: TRBJ2-3
size: few
CDR3: CASSDGLAGGTDTQYF
DNA: TGTGCCAGCAGTGACGGACTAGCGGGAGGCACAGATACGCAGTATTTT

D: -
V: TRBV7-8
J: TRBJ2-5
size: -
CDR3: CASSLARGAVRKETQYF
DNA: TGTGCCAGCAGCTTAGCTCGTGGTGCGGTCAGAAAAGAGACCCAGTACTTC

D: -
V: TRBV19
J: TRBJ1-5
size: -
CDR3: CASSMRVYNQPQHF
DNA: TGTGCCAGTAGTATGAGGGTGTACAATCAGCCCCAGCATTTT

D: -
V: TRBV20-1
J: TRBJ1-1
size: -
CDR3: CSAMDGPAFF
DNA: TGCAGTGCCATGGACGGCCCAGCTTTCTTT

D: -
V: TRBV25-1
J: TRBJ2-7
size: few
CDR3: CASSSRDGTYEQYF
DNA: TGTGCCAGCAGTTCCCGGGACGGGACCTACGAGCAGTACTTC

D: -
V: TRBV24-1
J: TRBJ2-3
size: -
CDR3: CATSDLMGSGSTDTQYF
DNA: TGTGCCACCAGTGATTTGATGGGGAGCGGAAGCACAGATACGCAGTATTTT

D: -
V: TRBV6-1
J: TRBJ1-2
size: -
CDR3: CASSRRGDANYGYTF
DNA: TGTGCCAGCAGCAGGCGAGGGGACGCTAACTATGGCTACACCTTC

D: TRBD1
V: TRBV6-1
J: TRBJ1-1
size: many
CDR3: CASSEAGTGFSEAFF
DNA: TGTGCCAGCAGTGAAGCCGGGACAGGGTTCTCTGAAGCTTTCTTT

D: TRBD1
V: TRBV29-1
J: TRBJ2-7
size: -
CDR3: CSVGQGADEQYF
DNA: TGCAGCGTTGGACAGGGGGCCGACGAGCAGTACTTC

D: TRBD2
V: TRBV10-1
J: TRBJ2-2
size: -
CDR3: CASRSGSSDTGELFF
DNA: TGCGCCAGCAGGAGCGGGAGTTCAGACACCGGGGAGCTGTTTTTT

D: TRBD2
V: TRBV29-1
J: TRBJ2-1
size: few
CDR3: CSVEDREGSSYNEQFF
DNA: TGCAGCGTTGAAGATAGGGAGGGGAGCTCCTACAATGAGCAGTTCTTC

D: -
V: TRBV5-1
J: TRBJ1-1
size: -
CDR3: CASSLDMNTEAFF
DNA: TGCGCCAGCAGCTTGGATATGAACACTGAAGCTTTCTTT

D: -
V: TRBV29-1
J: TRBJ2-1
size: -
CDR3: CSVKNNEQFF
DNA: TGCAGCGTCAAGAACAATGAGCAGTTCTTC

D: -
V: TRBV5-1
J: TRBJ1-1
size: -
CDR3: CASSPNTGTEAFF
DNA: TGCGCCAGCAGCCCCAACACAGGGACTGAAGCTTTCTTT

D: -
V: TRBV30
J: TRBJ1-2
size: -
CDR3: CAWTPRGALNYGYTF
DNA: TGTGCCTGGACCCCCCGAGGGGCTCTGAACTATGGCTACACCTTC

D: TRBD2
V: TRBV10-3
J: TRBJ2-1
size: -
CDR3: CAISDPGTSGTSEQFF
DNA: TGTGCCATCAGTGACCCCGGGACTAGCGGGACTAGTGAGCAGTTCTTC

D: -
V: TRBV2
J: TRBJ2-2
size: -
CDR3: CASSERRRTGELFF
DNA: TGTGCCAGCAGTGAAAGGCGAAGGACAGGGGAGCTGTTTTTT

D: TRBD1
V: TRBV19
J: TRBJ1-1
size: -
CDR3: CASRNPGTGTTEAFF
DNA: TGTGCCAGTAGGAACCCCGGGACAGGGACCACTGAAGCTTTCTTT

D: TRBD1
V: TRBV2
J: TRBJ2-7
size: -
CDR3: CASSGQGFYEQYF
DNA: TGTGCCAGCAGTGGACAGGGCTTTTACGAGCAGTACTTC

D: -
V: TRBV11-2
J: TRBJ1-6
size: many
CDR3: CASSLEPGSNSPLHF
DNA: TGTGCCAGCAGCTTAGAACCCGGGTCTAATTCACCCCTCCACTTT